These 9 T cell receptor beta chains originate from one sample sequenced in a study of T cell repertoires in cytomegalovirus infection. TCRdb used MiXCR to reprocess the reads, holding one entry per CDR3 protein. The table records fewer than 550,000 distinct CDR3 sequences, approximately 17% of them present only once. The specimen sequenced was CD8+ T cells from PBMCs. These receptors originate from a human donor in good health (CMV status not recorded). Some clones in this sample may be carry-over from other donors' samples.

This clonotype was detected ten times or more. The chain joins TRBV20-1 to TRBJ2-3, with D uncertain. V was pared by 1 base and J by 5 bases, with 10 bases between. The germline gives CDR1 DFQATT, CDR2 SNEGSKA (reference sequence). The CDR3 consists of 13 residues. The CDR3 bases are TGCAGTGCTAGAGGTCTAACGGGAGATACGCAGTATTTT. This translates into CSARGLTGDTQYF.

CDR3 in DNA: TGCGCCAGCAGCTACCGGGACGTCTCATACGAGCAGTACTTC. Its protein product is CASSYRDVSYEQYF. The V call is TRBV23-1, the J call TRBJ2-7; D tentatively reads TRBD1 or TRBD2 (5 bases each). TRBV23-1 is noted as an ORF with a role that remains uncertain. V lost 6 bases, J lost 4 bases, and 16 bases lay in between. This CDR3 has 14 residues.

This clonotype was picked up many times. The J gene is TRBJ2-2, the V gene TRBV5-6; a possible D gene is TRBD2 (6 bases). The germline V gene has CDR1 SGHDT and CDR2 YYEEEE. This CDR3 is 17 amino acids long. V was trimmed by 0 bases and J by 6 bases, leaving 18 bases between them. CDR3 nucleotide sequence: TGTGCCAGCAGCTTGGCCTTAGCGGTCCAGCGTTCCGGGGAGCTGTTTTTT. It codes for CASSLALAVQRSGELFF.

In this sample, this clonotype turned up many times. V is TRBV7-8 and J is TRBJ2-5; no clear D. V was pared by 2 bases and J by 2 bases, with 6 bases between. The CDR3 runs to 13 residues. The germline V gene has CDR1 SGHVS and CDR2 FQNEAQ. The CDR3 spells CASSLNLQETQYF. For the CDR3, the DNA is TGTGCCAGCAGCTTAAACCTACAAGAGACCCAGTACTTC.

This clonotype was seen many times. The chain employs TRBV14 and TRBJ1-1, with D perhaps matching TRBD1 (5 bases). There are 16 residues in the CDR3. The V end lost 3 bases, the J end lost 5 bases, and 19 bases lay between the germline ends. Per the germline V gene, CDR1 is SGHDN and CDR2 is FVKESK. The CDR3 sequence is CASSHTSRALRTEAFF. The DNA of the CDR3 is TGTGCCAGCAGCCATACTTCCAGGGCCTTAAGGACTGAAGCTTTCTTT.

The J gene is TRBJ1-2, the V gene TRBV29-1; D may be TRBD1 (5 bases). The CDR3 extends over 13 amino acids. The V end lost 6 bases, the J end lost 0 bases, and 11 bases lay between the germline ends. Germline loops: CDR1 SQVTM, CDR2 ANQGSEA. The CDR3, as DNA: TGCAGCGTAGAAAACAGGCCTAACTATGGCTACACCTTC. Translated, it gives CSVENRPNYGYTF.

V gene TRBV20-1 combines with J gene TRBJ1-2, with a weak D call TRBD1 (5 bases). The germline V gene has CDR1 DFQATT and CDR2 SNEGSKA (reference sequence). CDR3 length: 12 residues. With 5 bases removed from V and 3 bases from J, the gap between germline ends came to 10 bases. The CDR3 nucleotides read TGCAGTGCTCCGGGACCTCACTATGGCTACACCTTC. It specifies CSAPGPHYGYTF.

This clonotype was detected ten times or more. The chain uses TRBV6-2 or TRBV6-3 and TRBJ2-1; the D gene is possibly TRBD2 (5 bases). The germline V gene has CDR1 MNHEY and CDR2 SVGEGT. The ends were cut back, 5 bases at V and 1 base at J, with 18 bases in the middle. The CDR3 length is 17 residues. The CDR3 loop reads CASSPGELVGSYNEQFF. The CDR3 DNA sequence: TGTGCCAGCAGTCCCGGGGAACTAGTTGGATCCTACAATGAGCAGTTCTTC.

The V and J genes are TRBV9 and TRBJ2-1; D may be TRBD2 (5 bases). This CDR3 region has 15 residues. V lost 5 bases and J lost 0, with 12 bases in between. Germline-derived CDR1 and CDR2 are SGDLS and YYNGEE. The DNA of the CDR3 is TGTGCCAGCAGTGACGGGAAAAGCTCCTACAATGAGCAGTTCTTC. Translating it yields CASSDGKSSYNEQFF.